Included here is one T cell receptor (beta chain) sequence, with context. Its cognate antigen has yet to be identified. Base quality data are lacking; no much larger clone is found one base away. In the paper's terms, the treatment or condition label means: approximately 9-day PBMC culture with coronavirus spike peptide pools or control peptides (ViraFEST assay). To expand antigen-specific T cells with peptide pools and then pick out the expanded clonotypes through TCR sequencing, the study relied on the ViraFEST assay. The convalescent patients' positive SARS-CoV-2 PCR tests were from March to December 2020, which was before the Alpha, Beta and Delta variants emerged in the United States. Each well held 2 million to 2.5 million PBMCs cultured with approximately 9.1 ug/ml peptide pools in IMDM containing roughly 4.7% human AB serum and approximately 10 IU/ml IL-2. Half of the culture medium was replaced with fresh IL-2-containing medium on days 3 and 7. Once the cells had been in culture for around nine days, the EasySep CD4+ T cell isolation kit was used to isolate CD4+ T cells by negative selection. Ficoll-Paque Plus gradient centrifugation was used to isolate PBMCs from whole blood, and the isolated PBMCs were then either used fresh or cryopreserved at -140C. Each culture condition was generally run in triplicate wells.

This sample is drawn from a study of vaccination and CD4 T cells after COVID-19 (dated by TCRdb to 2021 to 2024). Study-wide context: Every convalescent patient had a positive nasal swab PCR test for SARS-CoV-2, with mild disease in 9 or 10 patients and severe disease in one. The convalescent cohort comprised six males and four females, including two Hispanic individuals, seven Caucasians, two Asians and one multiracial person. Each participant got two doses of either the Pfizer-BioNTech BNT162b2 vaccine (n=8) or the Moderna mRNA-1273 vaccine (n=2). Post-COVID blood samples from convalescent patients were collected a median of about 110 days after diagnosis, with a range of roughly 35 to 170 days. The time from the second vaccine dose to post-vaccine blood sampling had a median of roughly 77 days and ranged from about 14 to 250 days. Overlapping spike peptide pools from SARS-CoV-2 and from the common cold coronaviruses HCoV-NL63, HCoV-OC43 and HCoV-229E were used as culture stimuli. Control cultures used a CEFX viral epitope pool as positive control, an HIV-1 Nef peptide pool as negative control, or no peptide. In some eleven COVID-19 convalescent patients and a handful of infection-naive healthy vaccine recipients, researchers compared the spike-specific CD4+ TCR repertoire from before mRNA vaccination with the repertoire from after.

Summary of the overall study and its limitations: Among convalescent patients, a median around 86% of the SARS-CoV-2-reactive clones seen after vaccination appeared only after vaccination, which suggests priming specific to the vaccine. Although the median number of SARS-CoV-2-reactive clonotypes went up from some 23 after infection to roughly 40 after vaccination, the increase was not significant. The study included relatively few convalescent patients and did not analyze early timepoints after natural infection. Nearly all vaccine-specific clones in convalescent patients (304 of 307) were mono-reactive for SARS-CoV-2 spike rather than cross-reactive with common cold coronaviruses.

From a lookup of the germline V gene, CDR1 and CDR2 are MGHDK and SYGVNS. The CDR3 measures 14 amino acids from cysteine to phenylalanine. Only the CDR3 part of the read is kept: 42 bases, read in frame from the first base. Germline trimming: 5 bases from V, 8 bases from J; junction bases outside gene matches: 11. Receptor libraries were prepared by PCR. DNA from cultured CD4+ T cells was subjected to TCR sequencing with the Oncomine TCR Beta short-read assay at the Johns Hopkins FTIC core. The QIAamp micro DNA kit was used to extract genomic DNA from the cultured CD4+ T cells. The Oncomine TCR Beta libraries from cultured CD4+ T cells were pooled using unique dual indexes and then sequenced on an Illumina iSeq 100. Per the authors' processing: Non-productive sequences were removed, and CDR3s that did not start with C, did not end with F or W, or were shorter than 7 amino acids were discarded. Antigen-specific clonotypes were identified with the MANAFEST web application by comparing peptide-stimulated wells with reference and other culture wells. For a clone to be called positive, the clone needed an FDR below 0.05, an odds ratio above 5, and a productive frequency above 0.1% in at least two of three replicate wells. A clonotype counted as cross-reactive if it showed significant expansion both in the SARS-CoV-2 spike wells and in at least one common cold coronavirus spike condition. CDR3 homology was assessed with Levenshtein distances (stringdist) and unrooted phylogenetic trees (ape) in R version 3.6.1. Starting from the raw public reads, TCRdb applied fastp trimming at Q25, assembled clones with MiXCR and retained in-frame beta chains. Rows matching on CDR3 protein sequence are summarized as one entry with the most common DNA and genes. These V and J calls rely on TCRdb rather than the paper's analysis. This sample has under 4,500 distinct CDR3 sequences in its table, and less than 20% of those were observed once. Roughly 24% of the sample is in the top ten clones.

This chain joins TRBV25-1 to TRBJ1-2; the junction holds 7 bases that match TRBD1. Sequenced material: CD4+ T cells from blood, cultured in vitro. This receptor was obtained from a human donor who had recovered from COVID-19. At the DNA level, the sequence is TGTGCCAGCAGTTATGGGACAGAGGGTGTGGGCTACACCTTC. The encoded protein is CASSYGTEGVGYTF.